One and the same sample provided the 4 T cell receptor beta chains below, sequenced in a study of blood T cell repertoires in COVID-19. Clones were read by immunoSEQ multiplex PCR, and TCRdb kept only the in-frame ones, dropping some. Of some 41,000 clones in the sample, approximately 82% were seen once. Input material: peripheral blood. These receptors all stem from a woman aged 70 to 79 with acute or convalescent COVID-19.

This sequence joins TRBV18 and TRBJ2-4; 10 bases are a match to TRBD1. V was pared by 0 bases and J by 3 bases, with 5 bases of the junction left unmatched. The CDR3 has 17 residues. CDR1 and CDR2 (germline): KGHSH, LQKENI. The CDR3 protein is CASSPPGQGLVKNIQYF. CDR3 bases: TGTGCCAGCTCACCACCGGGACAGGGGTTAGTCAAAAACATTCAGTACTTC.

The rearrangement uses TRBV23-1 and TRBJ2-7; D uncertain. TRBV23-1 counts as an open reading frame of uncertain function. Trimming took 4 bases from V and 5 from J, leaving 6 bases between them. CDR3 length: 11 residues. CDR3 residues: CASSPPDEQYF. CDR3 nucleotides: TGCGCCAGCAGTCCCCCTGACGAGCAGTACTTC.

The chain recombines TRBV6-5 with TRBJ1-1; TRBD1 is a possible D gene (6 bases). Germline lookup yields CDR1 MNHEY and CDR2 SVGAGI. CDR3 length equals 15 residues. The V gene lost 2 bases and the J gene lost 5 bases, with 15 bases spanning the gap. The CDR3 DNA is TGTGCCAGCAGTTACACCCCGGGCAGGGGAACTGAAGCTTTCTTT. It encodes CASSYTPGRGTEAFF.

This clone has just a few counts. The chain recombines TRBV12-3 or TRBV12-4 with TRBJ1-1, with D perhaps matching TRBD1 (6 bases). The CDR3 length is 13 residues. V was trimmed by 2 bases and J by 4 bases, leaving 8 bases between them. CDR3 sequence reads: CASSLIGGTEAFF. The CDR3 DNA follows: TGTGCCAGCAGTTTAATAGGGGGCACTGAAGCTTTCTTT.